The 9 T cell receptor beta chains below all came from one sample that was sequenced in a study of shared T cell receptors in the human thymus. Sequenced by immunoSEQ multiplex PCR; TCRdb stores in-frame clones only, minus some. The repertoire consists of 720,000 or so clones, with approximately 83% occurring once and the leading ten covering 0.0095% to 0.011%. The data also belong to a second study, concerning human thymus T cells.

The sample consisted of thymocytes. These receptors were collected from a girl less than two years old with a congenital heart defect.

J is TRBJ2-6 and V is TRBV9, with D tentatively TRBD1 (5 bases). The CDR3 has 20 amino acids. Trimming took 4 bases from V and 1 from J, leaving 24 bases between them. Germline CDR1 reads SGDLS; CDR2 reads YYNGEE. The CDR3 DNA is TGTGCCAGCAGCCGCCTTTCGGGCAGGGCCCTCGTGTCTGGGGCCAACGTCCTGACTTTC. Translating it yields CASSRLSGRALVSGANVLTF. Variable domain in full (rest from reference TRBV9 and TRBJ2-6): DSGVTQTPKHLITATGQRVTLRCSPRSGDLSVYWYQQSLDQGLQFLIQYYNGEERAKGNILERFSAQQFPDLHSELNLSSLELGDSALYFCASSRLSGRALVSGANVLTFGAGSRLTVL.

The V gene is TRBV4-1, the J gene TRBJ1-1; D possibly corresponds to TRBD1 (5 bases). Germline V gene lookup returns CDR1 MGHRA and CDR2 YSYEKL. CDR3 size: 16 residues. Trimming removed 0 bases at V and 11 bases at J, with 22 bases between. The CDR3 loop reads CASSQDPARAYLGAFF. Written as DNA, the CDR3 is TGCGCCAGCAGCCAAGATCCCGCCAGGGCTTACCTAGGTGCTTTCTTT.

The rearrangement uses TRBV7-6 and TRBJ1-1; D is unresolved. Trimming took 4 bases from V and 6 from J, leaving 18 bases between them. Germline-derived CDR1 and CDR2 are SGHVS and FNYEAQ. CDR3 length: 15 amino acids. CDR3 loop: CASSSPSSGMAEAFF. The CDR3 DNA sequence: TGTGCCAGCAGCTCTCCCTCGTCGGGGATGGCTGAAGCTTTCTTT.

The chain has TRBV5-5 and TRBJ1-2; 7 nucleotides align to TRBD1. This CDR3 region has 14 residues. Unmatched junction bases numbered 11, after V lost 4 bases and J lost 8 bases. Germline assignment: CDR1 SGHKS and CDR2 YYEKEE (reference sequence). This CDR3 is CASSTLQGNLGYTF. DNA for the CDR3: TGTGCCAGCAGCACATTACAGGGGAATTTAGGCTACACCTTC. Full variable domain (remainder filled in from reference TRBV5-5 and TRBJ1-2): DAGVTQSPTHLIKTRGQQVTLRCSPISGHKSVSWYQQVLGQGPQFIFQYYEKEERGRGNFPDRFSARQFPNYSSELNVNALLLGDSALYLCASSTLQGNLGYTFGSGTRLTVV.

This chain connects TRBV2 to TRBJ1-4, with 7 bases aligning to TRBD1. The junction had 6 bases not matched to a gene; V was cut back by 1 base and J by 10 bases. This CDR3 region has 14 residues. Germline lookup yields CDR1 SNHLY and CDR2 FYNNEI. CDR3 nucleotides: TGTGCCAGCAGTGAAGGACAGGGCTTGGGAAAACTGTTTTTT. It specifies CASSEGQGLGKLFF.

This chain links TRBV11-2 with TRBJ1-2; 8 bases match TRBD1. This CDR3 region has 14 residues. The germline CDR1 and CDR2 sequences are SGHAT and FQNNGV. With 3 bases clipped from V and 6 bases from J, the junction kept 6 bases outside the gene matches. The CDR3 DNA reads TGTGCCAGCAGCTTTAAACCAGGGGGCGATGGCTACACCTTC. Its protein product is CASSFKPGGDGYTF.

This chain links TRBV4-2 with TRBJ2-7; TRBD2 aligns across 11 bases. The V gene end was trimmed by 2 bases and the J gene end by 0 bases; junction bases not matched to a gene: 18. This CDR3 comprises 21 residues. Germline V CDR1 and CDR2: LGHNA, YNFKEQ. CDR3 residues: CASSQPVNLEIAGGYSYEQYF. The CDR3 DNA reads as TGTGCCAGCAGCCAACCCGTTAACCTGGAAATAGCGGGGGGGTACTCCTACGAGCAGTACTTC.

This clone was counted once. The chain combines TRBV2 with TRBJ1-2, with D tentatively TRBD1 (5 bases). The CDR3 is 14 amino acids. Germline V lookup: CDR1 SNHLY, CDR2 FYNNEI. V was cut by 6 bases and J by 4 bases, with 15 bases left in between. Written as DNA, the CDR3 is TGTGCCAGCAGAACGGACATCAGTACCTATGGCTACACCTTC. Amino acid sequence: CASRTDISTYGYTF.

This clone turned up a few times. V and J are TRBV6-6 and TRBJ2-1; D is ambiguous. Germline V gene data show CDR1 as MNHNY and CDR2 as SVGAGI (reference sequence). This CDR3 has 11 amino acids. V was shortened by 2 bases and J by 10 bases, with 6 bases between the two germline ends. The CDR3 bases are TGTGCCAGCAGTTACGATCAGGAGCAGTTCTTC. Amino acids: CASSYDQEQFF.